This T cell receptor beta chain was sequenced during a study of PD-1 blockade in classical Hodgkin lymphoma. The overall study: Intravenous infusions of nivolumab 3 mg/kg reached patients every 2 weeks.

This sample's time point: cycle 4 day 1 (C4D1), after more than five weeks of nivolumab. Following autologous stem cell transplantation, relapse occurred in every patient, and exposure to brentuximab vedotin varied. Using immunoSEQ multiplex PCR, the repertoire was profiled, and TCRdb retains in-frame clones only, with some absent. The sample lists tens of thousands of clones, approximately 80% seen once, with around 19% in the top ten. For this clone: Its specificity is unknown.

Study-wide findings and caveats: By C4D1, CD4+ diversity increased significantly, especially in complete responders. Underlying causes for the observed repertoire differences were not defined, possibly disease activity or prior therapy. Complete responders matched newly diagnosed patients in baseline diversity.

The V and J ends lost 5 bases and 6 bases respectively, with 8 bases between them. The length of the CDR3 is 12 residues. Germline V gene sequence: CDR1 MNHNY, CDR2 SVGAGI (reference sequence). The sequence came from a human donor with classical Hodgkin lymphoma. This specimen was peripheral blood mononuclear cells (PBMCs), taken before the fourth cycle of nivolumab. This chain uses TRBV6-6 with TRBJ2-4, with D perhaps TRBD1 or TRBD2 (6 bases each). The CDR3 loop is CASSGGGNIQYF. The CDR3 coding sequence is TGTGCCAGCAGTGGAGGGGGAAACATTCAGTACTTC.